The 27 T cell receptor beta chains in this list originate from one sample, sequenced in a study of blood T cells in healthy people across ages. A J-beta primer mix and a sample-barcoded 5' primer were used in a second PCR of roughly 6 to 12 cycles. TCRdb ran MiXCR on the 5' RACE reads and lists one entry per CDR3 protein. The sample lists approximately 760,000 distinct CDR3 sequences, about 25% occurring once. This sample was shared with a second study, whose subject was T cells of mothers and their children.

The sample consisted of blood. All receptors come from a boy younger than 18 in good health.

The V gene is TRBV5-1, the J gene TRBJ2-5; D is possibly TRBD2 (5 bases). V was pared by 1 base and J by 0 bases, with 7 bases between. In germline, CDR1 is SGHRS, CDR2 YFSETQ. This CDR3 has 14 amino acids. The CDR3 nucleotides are TGCGCCAGCAGCTTGCGTAGCGACCAAGAGACCCAGTACTTC. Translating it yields CASSLRSDQETQYF.

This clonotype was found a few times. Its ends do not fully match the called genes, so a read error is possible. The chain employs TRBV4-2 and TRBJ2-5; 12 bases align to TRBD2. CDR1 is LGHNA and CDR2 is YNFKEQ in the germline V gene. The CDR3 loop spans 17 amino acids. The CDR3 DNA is TGTGCCGGCAGCCCTGGGACTAGCGGGCGCGCACAAGAGACCCAGTACTTC. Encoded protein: CAGSPGTSGRAQETQYF.

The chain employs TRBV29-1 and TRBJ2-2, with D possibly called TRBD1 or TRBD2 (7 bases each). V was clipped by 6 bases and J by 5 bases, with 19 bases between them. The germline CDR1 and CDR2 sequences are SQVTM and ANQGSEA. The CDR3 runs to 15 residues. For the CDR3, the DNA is TGCAGCGTCCTGCCGACAGGGAGGGAAACCGGGGAGCTGTTTTTT. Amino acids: CSVLPTGRETGELFF.

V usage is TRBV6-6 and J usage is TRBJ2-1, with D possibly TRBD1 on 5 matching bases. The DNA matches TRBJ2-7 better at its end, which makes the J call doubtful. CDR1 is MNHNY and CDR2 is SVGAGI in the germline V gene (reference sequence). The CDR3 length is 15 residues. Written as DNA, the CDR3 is TGTGCCAGCAGTTACTCCACAGGTGCATTCAACCAGCAGTACTTC. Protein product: CASSYSTGAFNQQYF.

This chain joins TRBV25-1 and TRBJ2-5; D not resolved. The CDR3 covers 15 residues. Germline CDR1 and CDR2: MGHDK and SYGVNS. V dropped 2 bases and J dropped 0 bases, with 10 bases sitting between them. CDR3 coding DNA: TGTGCCAGCAGTGAACTAAACAGAAACCAAGAGACCCAGTACTTC. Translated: CASSELNRNQETQYF.

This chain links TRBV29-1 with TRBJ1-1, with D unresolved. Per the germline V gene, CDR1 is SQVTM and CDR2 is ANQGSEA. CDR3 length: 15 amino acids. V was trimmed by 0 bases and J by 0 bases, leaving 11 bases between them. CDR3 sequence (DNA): TGCAGCGTTGAAGATGGGATTGTTTTGAACACTGAAGCTTTCTTT. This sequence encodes CSVEDGIVLNTEAFF.

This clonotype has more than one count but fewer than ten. The CDR3 here is CSVAGTGAEKLFF. The DNA for the CDR3 is TGCAGCGTTGCCGGGACAGGGGCCGAAAAACTGTTTTTT. The genes are TRBV29-1 and TRBJ1-4, with TRBD1 identical over 10 bases. The CDR3 has 13 residues. Germline CDR1 is SQVTM and CDR2 is ANQGSEA. After removal of 4 bases from V and 8 bases from J, the junction contained 4 bases not matched to a gene.

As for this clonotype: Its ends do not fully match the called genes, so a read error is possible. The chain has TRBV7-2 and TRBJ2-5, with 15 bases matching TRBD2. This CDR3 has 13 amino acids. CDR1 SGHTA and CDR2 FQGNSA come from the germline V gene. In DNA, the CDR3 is TGTGCCAGCAGCTGGGGACTAGCGGGGGGTTGGGACTTC. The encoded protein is CASSWGLAGGWDF.

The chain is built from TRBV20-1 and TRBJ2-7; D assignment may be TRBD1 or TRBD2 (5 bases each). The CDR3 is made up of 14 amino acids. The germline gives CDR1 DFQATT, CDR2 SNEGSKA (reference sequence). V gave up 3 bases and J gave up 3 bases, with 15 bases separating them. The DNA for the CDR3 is TGCAGTGCTAGTCGGGACCGCGGCATCTACGAGCAGTACTTC. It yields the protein CSASRDRGIYEQYF.

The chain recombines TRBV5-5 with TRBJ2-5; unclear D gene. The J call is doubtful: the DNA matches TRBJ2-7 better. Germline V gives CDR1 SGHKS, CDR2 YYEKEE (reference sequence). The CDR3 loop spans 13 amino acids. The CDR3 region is CASSLWLSYEQYF. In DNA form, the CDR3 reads TGTGCCAGCAGCTTGTGGTTATCCTACGAGCAGTACTTC.

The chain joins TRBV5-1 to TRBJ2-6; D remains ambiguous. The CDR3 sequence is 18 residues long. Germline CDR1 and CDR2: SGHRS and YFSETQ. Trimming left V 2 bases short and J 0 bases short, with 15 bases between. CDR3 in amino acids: CASSLLRVRSSGANVLTF. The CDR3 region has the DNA TGCGCCAGCAGCTTACTAAGGGTTCGTAGCTCTGGGGCCAACGTCCTGACTTTC.

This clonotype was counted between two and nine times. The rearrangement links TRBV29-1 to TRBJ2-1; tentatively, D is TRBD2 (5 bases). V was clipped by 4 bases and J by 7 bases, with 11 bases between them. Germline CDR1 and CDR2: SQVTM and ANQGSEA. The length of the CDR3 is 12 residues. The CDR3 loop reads CSVVFPGNEQFF. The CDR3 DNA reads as TGCAGCGTTGTATTTCCGGGGAATGAGCAGTTCTTC.

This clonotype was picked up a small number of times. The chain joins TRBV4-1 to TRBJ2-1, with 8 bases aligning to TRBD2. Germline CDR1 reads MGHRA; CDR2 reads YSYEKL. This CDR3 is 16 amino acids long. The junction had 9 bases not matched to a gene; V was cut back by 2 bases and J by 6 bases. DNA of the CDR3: TGCGCCAGCAGCCAACCTACCGGGACTAGTTTCAATGAGCAGTTCTTC. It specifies CASSQPTGTSFNEQFF.

CDR3 nucleotides: TGTGCCAGCAGTCGGGCCCCGTCGACTTTCTTT. The encoded protein is CASSRAPSTFF. The genes are TRBV2 and TRBJ1-1; D gene unclear. The CDR3 has 11 residues. Trimming took 5 bases from V and 12 from J, leaving 13 bases between them. Germline values: CDR1 SNHLY, CDR2 FYNNEI.

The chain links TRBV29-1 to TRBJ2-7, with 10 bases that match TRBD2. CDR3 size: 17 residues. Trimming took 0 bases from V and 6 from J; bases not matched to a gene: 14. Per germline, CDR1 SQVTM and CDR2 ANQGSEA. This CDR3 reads CSVEDQGLAGEGGEQYF. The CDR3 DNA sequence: TGCAGCGTTGAAGATCAGGGCCTAGCGGGAGAGGGCGGCGAGCAGTACTTC.

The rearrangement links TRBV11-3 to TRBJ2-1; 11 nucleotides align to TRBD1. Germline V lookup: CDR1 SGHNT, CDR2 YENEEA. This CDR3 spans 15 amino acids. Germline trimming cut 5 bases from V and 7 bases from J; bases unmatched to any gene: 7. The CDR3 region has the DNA TGTGCCAGCAGCAAGGACAGGGGGCTGAATAATGAGCAGTTCTTC. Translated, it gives CASSKDRGLNNEQFF.

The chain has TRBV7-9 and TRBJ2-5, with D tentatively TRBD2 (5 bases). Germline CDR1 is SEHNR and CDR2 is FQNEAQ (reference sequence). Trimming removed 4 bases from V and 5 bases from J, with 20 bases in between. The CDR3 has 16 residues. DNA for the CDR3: TGTGCCAGCAGCTCAAATGACCAGAGGGAACCGGAGACCCAGTACTTC. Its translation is CASSSNDQREPETQYF.

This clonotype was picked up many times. The CDR3 DNA is TGTGCCATCAGTGAAGCCCTATCAGGGTCCGGGGAGCTGTTTTTT. Protein product: CAISEALSGSGELFF. The rearrangement links TRBV10-3 to TRBJ2-2; D may be TRBD1 (5 bases). CDR1 is ENHRY, CDR2 SYGVKD, per germline. V lost 3 bases and J lost 6, with 14 bases in between. The CDR3 length is 15 residues.

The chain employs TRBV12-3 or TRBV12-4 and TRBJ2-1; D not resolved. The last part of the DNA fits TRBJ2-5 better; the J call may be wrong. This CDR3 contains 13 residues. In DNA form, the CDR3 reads TGTGCCAGCAGTTTAGTTACAGAAGAGACCCAGTACTTC. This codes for CASSLVTEETQYF.

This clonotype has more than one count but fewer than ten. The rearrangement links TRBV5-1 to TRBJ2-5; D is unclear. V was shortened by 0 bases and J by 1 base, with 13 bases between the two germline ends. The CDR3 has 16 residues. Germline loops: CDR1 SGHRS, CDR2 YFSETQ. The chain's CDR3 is CASSLGGSGFQETQYF. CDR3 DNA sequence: TGCGCCAGCAGCTTGGGTGGGTCGGGCTTCCAAGAGACCCAGTACTTC.

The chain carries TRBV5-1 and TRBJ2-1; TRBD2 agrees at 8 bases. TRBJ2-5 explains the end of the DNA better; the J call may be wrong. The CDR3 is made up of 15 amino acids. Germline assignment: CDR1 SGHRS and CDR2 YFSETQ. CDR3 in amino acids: CASSVLTSDSETQYF. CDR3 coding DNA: TGCGCCAGCAGCGTCCTGACTAGCGATTCGGAGACCCAGTACTTC.

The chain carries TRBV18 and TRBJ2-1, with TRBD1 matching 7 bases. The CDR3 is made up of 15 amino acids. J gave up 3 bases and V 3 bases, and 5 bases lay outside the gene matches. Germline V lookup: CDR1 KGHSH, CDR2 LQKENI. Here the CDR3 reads CASSPRTGDYNEQFF. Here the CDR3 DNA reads TGTGCCAGCTCACCGCGGACAGGAGACTACAATGAGCAGTTCTTC. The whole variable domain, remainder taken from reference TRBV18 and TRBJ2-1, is NAGVMQNPRHLVRRRGQEARLRCSPMKGHSHVYWYRQLPEEGLKFMVYLQKENIIDESGMPKERFSAEFPKEGPSILRIQQVVRGDSAAYFCASSPRTGDYNEQFFGPGTRLTVL.

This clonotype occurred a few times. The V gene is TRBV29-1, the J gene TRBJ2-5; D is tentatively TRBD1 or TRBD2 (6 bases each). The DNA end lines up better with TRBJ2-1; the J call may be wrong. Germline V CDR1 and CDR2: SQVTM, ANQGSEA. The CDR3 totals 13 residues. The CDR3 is CSVESTGRNEQFF. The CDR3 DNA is TGCAGCGTTGAATCCACAGGGAGGAATGAGCAGTTCTTC.

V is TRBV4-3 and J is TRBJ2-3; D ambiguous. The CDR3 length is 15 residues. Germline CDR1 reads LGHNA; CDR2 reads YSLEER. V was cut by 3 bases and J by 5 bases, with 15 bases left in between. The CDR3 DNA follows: TGCGCCAGCAGCCAGGGCTACCTACTACAAGATACGCAGTATTTT. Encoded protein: CASSQGYLLQDTQYF.

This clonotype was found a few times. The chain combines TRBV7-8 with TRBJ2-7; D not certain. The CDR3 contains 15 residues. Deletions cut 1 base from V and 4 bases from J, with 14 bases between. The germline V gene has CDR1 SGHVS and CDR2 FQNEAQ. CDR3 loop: CASSLVGNKVYEQYF. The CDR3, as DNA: TGTGCCAGCAGCTTAGTGGGGAATAAGGTTTACGAGCAGTACTTC.

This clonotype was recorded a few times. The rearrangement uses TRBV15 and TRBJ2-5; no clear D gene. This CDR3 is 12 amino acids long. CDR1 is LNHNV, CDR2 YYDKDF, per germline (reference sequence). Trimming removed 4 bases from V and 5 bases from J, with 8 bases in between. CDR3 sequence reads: CATSNIGETQYF. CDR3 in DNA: TGTGCCACCAGCAACATAGGGGAGACCCAGTACTTC.

CDR3 coding DNA: TGCAGCCTGACAGAGCTGAACACTGAAGCTTTCTTT. Its translation: CSLTELNTEAFF. This chain uses TRBV29-1 with TRBJ1-1, with D perhaps TRBD1 (5 bases). Germline CDR1 and CDR2: SQVTM and ANQGSEA. CDR3 size: 12 residues. The V and J ends lost 8 bases and 0 bases respectively, with 10 bases between them.